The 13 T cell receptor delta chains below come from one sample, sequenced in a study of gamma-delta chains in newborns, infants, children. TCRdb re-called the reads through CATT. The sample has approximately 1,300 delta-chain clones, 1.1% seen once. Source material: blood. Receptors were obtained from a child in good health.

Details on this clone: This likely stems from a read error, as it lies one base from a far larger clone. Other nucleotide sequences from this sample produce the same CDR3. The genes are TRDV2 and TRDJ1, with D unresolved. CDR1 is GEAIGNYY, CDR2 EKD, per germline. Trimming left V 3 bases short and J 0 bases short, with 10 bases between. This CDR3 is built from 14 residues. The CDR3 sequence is CACDSVLDTDKLIF. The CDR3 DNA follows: TGTGCCTGTGACTCTGTGCTTGACACCGATAAACTCATCTTT.

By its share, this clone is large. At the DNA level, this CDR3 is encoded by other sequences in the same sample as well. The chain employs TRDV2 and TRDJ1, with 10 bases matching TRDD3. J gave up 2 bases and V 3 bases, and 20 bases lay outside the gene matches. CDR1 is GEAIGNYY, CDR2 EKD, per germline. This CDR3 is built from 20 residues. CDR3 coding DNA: TGTGCCTGTGACGCTCTCGGTGGGGCTTTACTGGGGGATTTGACCGATAAACTCATCTTT. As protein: CACDALGGALLGDLTDKLIF.

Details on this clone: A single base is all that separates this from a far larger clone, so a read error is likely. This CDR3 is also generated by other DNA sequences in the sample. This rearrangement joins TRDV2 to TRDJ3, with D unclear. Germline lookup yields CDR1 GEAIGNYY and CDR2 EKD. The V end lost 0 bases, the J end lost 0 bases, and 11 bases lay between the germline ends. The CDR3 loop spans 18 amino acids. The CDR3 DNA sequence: TGTGCCTGTGACACCGGTGGGTACGGCTCCTGGGACACCCGACAGATGTTTTTC. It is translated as CACDTGGYGSWDTRQMFF.

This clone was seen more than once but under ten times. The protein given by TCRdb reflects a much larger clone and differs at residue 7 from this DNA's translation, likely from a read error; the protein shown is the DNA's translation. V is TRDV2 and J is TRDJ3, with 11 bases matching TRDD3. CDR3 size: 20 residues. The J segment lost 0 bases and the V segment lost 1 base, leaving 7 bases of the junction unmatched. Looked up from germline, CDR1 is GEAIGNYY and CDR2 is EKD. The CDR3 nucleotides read TGTGCCTGTGACACTATGGTTGGGGGATACGGCTCCTGGGACACCCGACAGATGTTTTTC. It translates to CACDTMVGGYGSWDTRQMFF.

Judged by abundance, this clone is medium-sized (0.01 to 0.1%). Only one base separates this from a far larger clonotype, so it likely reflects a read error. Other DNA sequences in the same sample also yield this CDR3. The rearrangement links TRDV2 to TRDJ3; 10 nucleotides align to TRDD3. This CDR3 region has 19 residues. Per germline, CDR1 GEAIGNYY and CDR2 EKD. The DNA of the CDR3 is TGTGCCTGTGACACGACTGGGGGATCCAGCTCCTGGGACACCCGGCAGATGTTTTTC. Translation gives CACDTTGGSSSWDTRQMFF.

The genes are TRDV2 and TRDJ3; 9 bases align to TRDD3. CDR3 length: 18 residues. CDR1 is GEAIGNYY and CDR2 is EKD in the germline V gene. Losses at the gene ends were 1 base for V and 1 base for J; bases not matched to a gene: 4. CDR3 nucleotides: TGTGCCTGTGACACGACTGGGGGAGTATCCTGGGACACCCGACAGATGTTTTTC. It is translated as CACDTTGGVSWDTRQMFF.

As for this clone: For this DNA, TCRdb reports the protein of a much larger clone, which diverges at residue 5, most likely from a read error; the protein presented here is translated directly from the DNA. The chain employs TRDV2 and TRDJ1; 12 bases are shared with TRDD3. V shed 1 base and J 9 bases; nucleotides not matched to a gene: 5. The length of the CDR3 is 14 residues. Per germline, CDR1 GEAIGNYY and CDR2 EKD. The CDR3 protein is CACDTVLGDTELIF. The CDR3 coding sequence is TGTGCCTGTGACACAGTACTGGGGGATACCGAACTCATCTTT.

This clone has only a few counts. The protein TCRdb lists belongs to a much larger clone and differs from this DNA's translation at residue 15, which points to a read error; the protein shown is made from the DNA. The CDR3 DNA reads TGTGCCTGTGACGCTCTCGGTGGGGCTTTACTGGGGGATTTGGCCGATAAACTCATCTTT. Residues: CACDALGGALLGDLADKLIF. This rearrangement joins TRDV2 to TRDJ1; 10 bases align to TRDD3. V was clipped by 3 bases and J by 3 bases; unmatched bases: 21. Germline CDR1 GEAIGNYY, CDR2 EKD. The CDR3 is 20 residues long.

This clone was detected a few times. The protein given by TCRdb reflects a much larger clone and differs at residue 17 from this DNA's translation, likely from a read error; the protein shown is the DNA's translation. As DNA, the CDR3 is TGTGCCTGTGACACTATGGCTGGGGGATACGGCTCCTGGGACACCCGACGGATGTTTTTC. Translated: CACDTMAGGYGSWDTRRMFF. The V gene is TRDV2, the J gene TRDJ3, with 12 bases fitting TRDD3. This CDR3 comprises 20 residues. The V gene's germline CDR1 is GEAIGNYY and CDR2 EKD.

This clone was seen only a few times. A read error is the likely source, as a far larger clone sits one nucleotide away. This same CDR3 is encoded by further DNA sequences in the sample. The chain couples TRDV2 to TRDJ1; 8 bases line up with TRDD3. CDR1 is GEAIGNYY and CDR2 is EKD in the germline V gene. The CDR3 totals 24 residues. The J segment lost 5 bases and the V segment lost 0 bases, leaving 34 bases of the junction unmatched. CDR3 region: CACDTVPSSHGELSTGGLYDKLIF. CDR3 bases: TGTGCCTGTGACACCGTACCTTCATCTCACGGAGAGCTAAGTACTGGGGGGCTCTATGATAAACTCATCTTT.

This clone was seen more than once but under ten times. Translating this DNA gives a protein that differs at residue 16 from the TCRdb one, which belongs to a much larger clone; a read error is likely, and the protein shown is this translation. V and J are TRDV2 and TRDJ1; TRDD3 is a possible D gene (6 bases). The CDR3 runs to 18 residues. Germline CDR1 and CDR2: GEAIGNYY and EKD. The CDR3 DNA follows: TGTGCCTGTGACCCCCTGGTCGGGGGGGAGGAGGACGCCGATAAACCCATCTTT. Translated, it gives CACDPLVGGEEDADKPIF.

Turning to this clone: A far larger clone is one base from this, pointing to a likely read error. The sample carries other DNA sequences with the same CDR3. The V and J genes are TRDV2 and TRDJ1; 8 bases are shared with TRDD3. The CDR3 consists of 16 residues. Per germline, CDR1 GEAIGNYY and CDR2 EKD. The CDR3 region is CACDSVGDTQTDKLIF. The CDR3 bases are TGTGCTTGTGACTCCGTCGGGGATACTCAAACCGATAAACTCATCTTT.

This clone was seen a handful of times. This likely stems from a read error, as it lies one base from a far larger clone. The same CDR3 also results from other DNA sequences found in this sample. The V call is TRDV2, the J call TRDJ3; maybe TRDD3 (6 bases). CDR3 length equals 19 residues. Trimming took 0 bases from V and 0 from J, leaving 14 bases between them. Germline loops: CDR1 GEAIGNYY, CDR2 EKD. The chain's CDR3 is CACDTAGGLSSWDTRQMFF. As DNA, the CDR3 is TGTGCCTGTGACACCGCCGGGGGACTCAGCTCCTGGGACACCCGACAGATGTTTTTC.